A single sample gave rise to the 9 T cell receptor beta chains below, sequenced in a study of cytomegalovirus exposure and HLA in healthy donors. A multiplex PCR was run with 60 Vbeta primers and 13 Jbeta primers. The data were produced by immunoSEQ multiplex PCR, yet TCRdb's version contains in-frame clones alone and is incomplete. Its listing shows under 200,000 clones. The sequenced sample consisted of PBMCs. These receptors all come from a man aged 30 to 39 in good health and CMV-seronegative.

The V call is TRBV4-1, the J call TRBJ2-5, with 9 bases identical to TRBD1. The end of the DNA aligns better with TRBJ2-7, so the J call may be wrong. The V gene's germline CDR1 is MGHRA and CDR2 YSYEKL. The CDR3 consists of 16 residues. CDR3 protein: CASSQLLGQGPYEQYF. The CDR3 coding sequence is TGCGCCAGCAGCCAATTGCTGGGACAGGGACCCTACGAGCAGTACTTC.

Note on this clone: This is likely a read error, given that the CDR3 carries no conserved phenylalanine or tryptophan at its end. The chain recombines TRBV7-9 with TRBJ1-1, with a weak D call TRBD1 (5 bases). The CDR3 is 14 amino acids. Germline V gene lookup returns CDR1 SEHNR and CDR2 FQNEAQ (reference sequence). Trimming cost V 0 bases and J 8 bases, with 13 bases left between them. Written as DNA, the CDR3 is TGTGCCAGCAGCTTAGCCCCCCGCCAGGGCGAAGCTTTCCTT. Translating gives CASSLAPRQGEAFL.

This chain connects TRBV7-2 to TRBJ2-1; 13 bases are shared with TRBD2. Germline trimming cut 5 bases from V and 7 bases from J; bases unmatched to any gene: 11. CDR3 size: 17 residues. Germline V gene sequence: CDR1 SGHTA, CDR2 FQGNSA. The CDR3 spells CASSPRTSGRAGNEQFF. The CDR3 DNA is TGTGCCAGCAGCCCCCGAACTAGCGGGAGGGCCGGGAATGAGCAGTTCTTC.

This chain uses TRBV9 with TRBJ2-1; 11 positions match TRBD1. CDR3 length: 17 residues. Germline loops: CDR1 SGDLS, CDR2 YYNGEE. V shed 1 base, J shed 8 bases, and the junction held 11 bases outside the gene matches. The CDR3 is CASSVSTGTGGMHEQFF. Written as DNA, the CDR3 is TGTGCCAGCAGCGTATCTACCGGGACAGGGGGAATGCATGAGCAGTTCTTC.

The chain recombines TRBV18 with TRBJ1-3; no definite D call. Deletions cut 2 bases from V and 0 bases from J, with 11 bases between. Germline V gives CDR1 KGHSH, CDR2 LQKENI. The CDR3 runs 16 residues. The CDR3 DNA sequence: TGTGCCAGCTCACCAGGGAACGGACTCTCTGGAAACACCATATATTTT. Translation gives CASSPGNGLSGNTIYF.

This rearrangement joins TRBV7-2 to TRBJ2-1, with 9 bases aligning to TRBD2. Germline V gene sequence: CDR1 SGHTA, CDR2 FQGNSA. V was clipped by 5 bases and J by 8 bases; unmatched bases: 7. The CDR3 spans 14 residues. The CDR3 nucleotides read TGTGCCAGCAGCCGCAGCGGGAGGAACCATGAGCAGTTCTTC. Its translation: CASSRSGRNHEQFF.

The gene calls are TRBV27 and TRBJ2-2; 7 bases align to TRBD2. Per the germline V gene, CDR1 is MNHEY and CDR2 is SMNVEV (reference sequence). The CDR3 is 17 residues long. Trimming removed 4 bases from V and 0 bases from J; junction bases left unmatched: 8. CDR3 DNA sequence: TGTGCCAGCAGTTCTACCGGGAGGAACGCGAACACCGGGGAGCTGTTTTTT. The encoded protein is CASSSTGRNANTGELFF.

The rearrangement joins TRBV30 to TRBJ2-7; D is perhaps TRBD1 (5 bases). V was cut by 0 bases and J by 1 base, with 10 bases left in between. The germline V gene encodes CDR1 GTSNPN and CDR2 SVGIG (reference sequence). CDR3 length equals 14 residues. In DNA form, the CDR3 reads TGTGCCTGGAGTGTAAGCGACAGTTCCTACGAGCAGTACTTC. It is translated as CAWSVSDSSYEQYF.

The chain is built from TRBV18 and TRBJ2-5; D is uncertain. The CDR3 is made up of 11 amino acids. Trimming took 3 bases from V and 5 from J, leaving 4 bases between them. Germline-derived CDR1 and CDR2 are KGHSH and LQKENI. The CDR3 nucleotides are TGTGCCAGCTCACCGAGCGAGACCCAGTACTTC. It specifies CASSPSETQYF.